Below, 7 T cell receptor beta chains from the same sample are listed, as sequenced in a study of regulatory T cells in long-lasting Graves disease. Stated time point: newly diagnosed GD, antithyroid drugs for less than 3 months. There was RNA extracted from PBMCs, and the TCR library was made from it. To make TCR beta libraries, researchers used iRepertoire HTBI primers and Arm-PCR of CDR3 regions. TCRdb passed the multiplex PCR reads through MiXCR, listing each CDR3 protein once. The data contain around 250,000 distinct CDR3 sequences, 18% of them singletons. The sequencing here drew on peripheral blood mononuclear cells (PBMCs), taken at new diagnosis, from a patient treated with antithyroid drugs. The receptor set was obtained from a female donor with Graves disease.

This clonotype occurred many times. The chain has TRBV11-2 and TRBJ1-2, with D hard to call. The CDR3 extends over 12 amino acids. V was trimmed by 1 base and J by 4 bases, leaving 4 bases between them. Per germline, CDR1 SGHAT and CDR2 FQNNGV. CDR3 protein: CASSLGFYGYTF. The DNA of the CDR3 is TGTGCCAGCAGCTTAGGGTTCTATGGCTACACCTTC. Variable domain in full (rest from reference TRBV11-2 and TRBJ1-2): EAGVAQSPRYKIIEKRQSVAFWCNPISGHATLYWYQQILGQGPKLLIQFQNNGVVDDSQLPKDRFSAERLKGVDSTLKIQPAKLEDSAVYLCASSLGFYGYTFGSGTRLTVV.

The chain employs TRBV5-1 and TRBJ1-2; no clear D gene. V was pared by 0 bases and J by 8 bases, with 14 bases between. Germline assignment: CDR1 SGHRS and CDR2 YFSETQ. The CDR3 spans 14 residues. CDR3 sequence reads: CASSLDGRPSGYTF. The CDR3 bases are TGCGCCAGCAGCTTGGATGGCAGACCCTCGGGCTACACCTTC.

This clonotype was seen many times. The V and J genes are TRBV10-2 and TRBJ1-6; maybe TRBD1 (6 bases). The V end was cut by 6 bases, the J end by 2 bases, with 11 bases between. Per germline, CDR1 WSHSY and CDR2 SAAADI. This CDR3 has 15 residues. Written as DNA, the CDR3 is TGCGCCAGCAGCCGGACAGAACCCTATAATTCACCCCTCCACTTT. It is translated as CASSRTEPYNSPLHF.

This clonotype showed up many times. The chain recombines TRBV3-1 with TRBJ2-7; D is unclear. V gave up 1 base and J gave up 2 bases, with 12 bases separating them. Per the germline V gene, CDR1 is LGHDT and CDR2 is YNNKEL (reference sequence). This CDR3 has 15 amino acids. For the CDR3, the DNA is TGTGCCAGCAGCCAAGGTAACTACCAACCCTACGAGCAGTACTTC. Amino acids: CASSQGNYQPYEQYF.

This clonotype was found many times. The chain employs TRBV12-3 or TRBV12-4 and TRBJ2-2; D remains ambiguous. This CDR3 region has 15 residues. Trimming left V 5 bases short and J 7 bases short, with 17 bases between. CDR3 DNA: TGTGCCAGCAGTCCTGCGGCCCTTCGAGGCGGGGAGCTGTTTTTT. Residues: CASSPAALRGGELFF.

The gene calls are TRBV11-2 and TRBJ2-1, with D possibly being TRBD1 or TRBD2 (5 bases each). The germline V gene has CDR1 SGHAT and CDR2 FQNNGV. The CDR3 has 14 amino acids. Trimming removed 4 bases from V and 5 bases from J, with 12 bases in between. The CDR3 sequence: CASSSSGTNNEQFF. In nucleotides, the CDR3 is TGTGCCAGCAGCTCATCCGGGACGAACAATGAGCAGTTCTTC.

This clonotype was detected many times. The V and J genes are TRBV12-3 or TRBV12-4 and TRBJ2-5; D possibly corresponds to TRBD2 (6 bases). The ends were cut back, 7 bases at V and 2 bases at J, with 17 bases in the middle. The CDR3 extends over 15 amino acids. Here the CDR3 DNA reads TGTGCCAGCACCGTGTCCGGGAGTCGGCAAGAGACCCAGTACTTC. It yields the protein CASTVSGSRQETQYF.